Detailed here is one TCR beta chain. Its antigen remains unknown. Full-length variable regions came from constant-region reverse primers plus semi-nested Nested Universal Primer A PCR. TCRdb independently ran MiXCR on the 5' RACE reads; one entry per CDR3 protein. The sample consists of roughly 55,000 distinct CDR3 sequences, about 25% of them appearing once. Study-wide points: Tumor Tregs overlapped most with tumor, then blood, naive CD4+ cells.

Trimming removed 3 bases at V and 6 bases at J, with 11 bases between. The V gene's germline CDR1 is DFQATT and CDR2 SNEGSKA (reference sequence). This CDR3 comprises 12 residues. The clonotype was recovered from a female donor with breast cancer. Sequencing input: tumor-infiltrating naive CD4+ T cells sorted from the breast tumor. Indicated subset: naive CD4+ T cells, CD4+CD45RA+CD25-. The chain has TRBV20-1 and TRBJ1-1; D not certain. This chain's CDR3 is CSASGVQPEAFF. The CDR3 DNA reads TGCAGTGCTAGCGGCGTGCAGCCTGAAGCTTTCTTT.